The 13 T cell receptor beta chains listed next were all sequenced from one sample in a study of CD8 T cells in ankylosing spondylitis. TCRdb used MiXCR to reprocess the 5' RACE reads, holding one entry per CDR3 protein. This table has roughly 200,000 distinct CDR3 sequences, more than 25% appearing once. The material sequenced was blood, either unsorted or a sorted T cell fraction (not recorded which). The receptor source for this set is a male donor with ankylosing spondylitis or in good health (not recorded which).

The sample holds a few counts of this clonotype. The chain links TRBV12-3 or TRBV12-4 to TRBJ2-2; TRBD2 aligns across 13 bases. With 6 bases clipped from V and 7 bases from J, the junction kept 8 bases outside the gene matches. The CDR3 runs 16 residues. The CDR3 sequence is CASSRGLAGAGGELFF. CDR3 nucleotide sequence: TGTGCCAGCAGCCGCGGACTAGCGGGAGCGGGCGGGGAGCTGTTTTTT.

There are many counts of this clonotype. The chain has TRBV7-2 and TRBJ2-7; 7 bases match TRBD2. The CDR3 covers 16 residues. Germline V gene lookup returns CDR1 SGHTA and CDR2 FQGNSA. Germline trimming cut 1 base from V and 2 bases from J; bases unmatched to any gene: 8. As DNA, the CDR3 is TGTGCCAGCAGCTTAGATGGCGGGAGAAGCGCCTACGAGCAGTACTTC. Translated, it gives CASSLDGGRSAYEQYF.

At least ten counts were recorded for this clonotype. J is TRBJ2-7 and V is TRBV4-3; the D gene is possibly TRBD2 (6 bases). CDR3 length: 15 amino acids. Deletions cut 4 bases from V and 0 bases from J, with 13 bases between. In germline, CDR1 is LGHNA, CDR2 YSLEER. The CDR3 spells CASSLTLADSYEQYF. CDR3 DNA sequence: TGCGCCAGCAGCCTAACGTTAGCGGACTCCTACGAGCAGTACTTC.

There are many counts of this clonotype. The rearrangement joins TRBV20-1 to TRBJ2-7; D is undetermined. The CDR3 is 12 amino acids. Germline values: CDR1 DFQATT, CDR2 SNEGSKA (reference sequence). With 3 bases removed from V and 2 bases from J, the gap between germline ends came to 8 bases. The DNA for the CDR3 is TGCAGTGCTAGCCTGGGAACCTACGAGCAGTACTTC. Translation: CSASLGTYEQYF.

The sample holds many counts of this clonotype. The chain's CDR3 is CASSVVASGYNEQFF. The CDR3 coding sequence is TGTGCCAGCAGCGTAGTCGCTAGCGGGTACAATGAGCAGTTCTTC. The rearrangement links TRBV9 to TRBJ2-1; TRBD2 agrees at 8 bases. This CDR3 spans 15 amino acids. Losses at the gene ends were 0 bases for V and 4 bases for J; bases not matched to a gene: 3. Germline V gene data show CDR1 as SGDLS and CDR2 as YYNGEE.

This clonotype has only a few counts. This rearrangement joins TRBV12-3 or TRBV12-4 to TRBJ2-6, with no clear D. V lost 6 bases, J lost 4 bases, and 7 bases lay in between. The CDR3 loop spans 13 amino acids. For the CDR3, the DNA is TGTGCCAGCAGCTATCTGGGGGCCAACGTCCTGACTTTC. Residues: CASSYLGANVLTF.

The chain uses TRBV20-1 and TRBJ2-1; 13 bases are shared with TRBD2. This CDR3 spans 17 amino acids. V was pared by 6 bases and J by 7 bases, with 15 bases of the junction left unmatched. Germline values: CDR1 DFQATT, CDR2 SNEGSKA (reference sequence). The CDR3: CSALGLAGAADPNEQFF. The CDR3 DNA reads TGCAGTGCGCTAGGACTAGCGGGAGCAGCGGACCCAAATGAGCAGTTCTTC.

There are a few counts of this clonotype. A clone one base away is much larger, so this may be a read error. The rearrangement joins TRBV7-2 to TRBJ2-2; 7 bases align to TRBD1. CDR1 and CDR2 from the germline V gene are SGHTA and FQGNSA. This CDR3 has 14 amino acids. The V gene end was trimmed by 5 bases and the J gene end by 3 bases; junction bases not matched to a gene: 3. CDR3 nucleotides: TGTGCCAGCAGCATGGGACAGTACACCGGGGAGCTGTTTTTT. Protein: CASSMGQYTGELFF. The full variable domain, its missing parts supplied by reference TRBV7-2 and TRBJ2-2, is GAGVSQSPSNKVTEKGKDVELRCDPISGHTALYWYRQSLGQGLEFLIYFQGNSAPDKSGLPSDRFSAERTGGSVSTLTIQRTQQEDSAVYLCASSMGQYTGELFFGEGSRLTVL.

This clonotype came up many times. This chain connects TRBV4-1 to TRBJ1-5, with D possibly being TRBD1 (5 bases). The CDR3 consists of 16 residues. Germline values: CDR1 MGHRA, CDR2 YSYEKL. V gave up 0 bases and J gave up 6 bases, with 15 bases separating them. CDR3 DNA: TGCGCCAGCAGCCAAGAGGGGACGTATTCTGGTCAGCCCCAGCATTTT. The encoded protein is CASSQEGTYSGQPQHF.

This clonotype was detected only a few times. The V call is TRBV20-1, the J call TRBJ1-2; 7 bases align to TRBD1. The CDR3 is 14 residues long. The germline V gene has CDR1 DFQATT and CDR2 SNEGSKA (reference sequence). V lost 6 bases to trimming and J lost 3 bases; unmatched junction nucleotides: 10. Here the CDR3 DNA reads TGCAGTGCCCAAGACAGGGTCGGGTACTATGGCTACACCTTC. Translating it yields CSAQDRVGYYGYTF.

This clonotype appeared many times. The chain is built from TRBV5-1 and TRBJ2-1, with 10 bases lining up with TRBD1. The CDR3 extends over 17 amino acids. The trim removed 4 bases at V and 6 bases at J, leaving 13 bases unmatched. Germline-derived CDR1 and CDR2 are SGHRS and YFSETQ. The CDR3 spells CASSLAFRTGGINEQFF. Written as DNA, the CDR3 is TGCGCCAGCAGCCTGGCTTTTCGGACAGGGGGGATCAATGAGCAGTTCTTC.

In this sample, this clonotype turned up many times. CDR3 DNA: TGTGCCAGCAGTCTCCTGCCAGGCAGCTCCTACAATGAGCAGTTCTTC. Translation: CASSLLPGSSYNEQFF. This chain uses TRBV6-1 with TRBJ2-1; no reliable D call. CDR1 is MNHNS and CDR2 is SASEGT in the germline V gene. CDR3 length equals 16 residues. Deletions cut 5 bases from V and 0 bases from J, with 14 bases between.

This clonotype was observed at least ten times. The chain combines TRBV11-2 with TRBJ2-1; D is unclear. This CDR3 is built from 16 residues. Germline V lookup: CDR1 SGHAT, CDR2 FQNNGV. The V gene lost 0 bases and the J gene lost 5 bases, with 14 bases spanning the gap. The CDR3 sequence: CASSLDQVGANNEQFF. The CDR3 bases are TGTGCCAGCAGCTTAGATCAAGTTGGCGCAAACAATGAGCAGTTCTTC.